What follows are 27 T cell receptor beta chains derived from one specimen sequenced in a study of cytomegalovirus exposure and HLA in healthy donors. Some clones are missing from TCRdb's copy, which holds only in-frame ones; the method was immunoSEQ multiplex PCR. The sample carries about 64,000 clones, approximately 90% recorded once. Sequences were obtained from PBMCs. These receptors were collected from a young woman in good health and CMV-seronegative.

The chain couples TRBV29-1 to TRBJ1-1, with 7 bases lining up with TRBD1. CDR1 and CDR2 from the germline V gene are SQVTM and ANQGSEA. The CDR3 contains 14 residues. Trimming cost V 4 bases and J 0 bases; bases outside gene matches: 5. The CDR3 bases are TGCAGCGTTGTTGGGACAGCCCTGAACACTGAAGCTTTCTTT. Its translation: CSVVGTALNTEAFF.

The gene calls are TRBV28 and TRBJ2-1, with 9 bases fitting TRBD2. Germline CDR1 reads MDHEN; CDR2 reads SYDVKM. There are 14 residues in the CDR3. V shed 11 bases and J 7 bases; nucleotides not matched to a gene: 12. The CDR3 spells CAVVAGARWNEQFF. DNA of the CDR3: TGTGCCGTCGTAGCGGGAGCCAGATGGAATGAGCAGTTCTTC.

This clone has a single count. Written as DNA, the CDR3 is TGTGCCAGCAGCGCTGCTGGGACTAGAGGTTTTACGGGCTCCTACGAGCAGTACTTC. It is translated as CASSAAGTRGFTGSYEQYF. This chain uses TRBV7-2 with TRBJ2-7; 8 bases align to TRBD2. The CDR3 is 19 amino acids. The V and J ends lost 5 bases and 0 bases, in that order; junction bases with no gene match: 18. The germline CDR1 and CDR2 sequences are SGHTA and FQGNSA. The full variable domain, its missing parts supplied by reference TRBV7-2 and TRBJ2-7, is GAGVSQSPSNKVTEKGKDVELRCDPISGHTALYWYRQSLGQGLEFLIYFQGNSAPDKSGLPSDRFSAERTGGSVSTLTIQRTQQEDSAVYLCASSAAGTRGFTGSYEQYFGPGTRLTVT.

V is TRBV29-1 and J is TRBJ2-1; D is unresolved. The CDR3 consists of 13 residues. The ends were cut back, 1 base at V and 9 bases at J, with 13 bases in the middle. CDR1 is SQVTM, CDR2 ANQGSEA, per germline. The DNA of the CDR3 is TGCAGCGTTGAAGGCGACGGTTCGGGTGAGCAGTTCTTC. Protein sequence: CSVEGDGSGEQFF.

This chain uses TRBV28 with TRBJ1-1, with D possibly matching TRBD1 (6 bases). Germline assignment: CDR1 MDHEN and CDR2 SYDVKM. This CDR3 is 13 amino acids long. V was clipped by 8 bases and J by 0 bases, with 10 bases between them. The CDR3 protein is CASPDRMNTEAFF. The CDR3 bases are TGTGCCAGCCCCGACAGGATGAACACTGAAGCTTTCTTT.

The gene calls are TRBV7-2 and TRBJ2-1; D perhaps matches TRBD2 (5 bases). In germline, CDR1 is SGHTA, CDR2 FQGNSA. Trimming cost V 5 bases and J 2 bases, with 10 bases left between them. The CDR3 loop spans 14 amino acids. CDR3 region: CASSPGLAYNEQFF. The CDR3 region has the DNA TGTGCCAGCAGCCCTGGACTCGCCTACAATGAGCAGTTCTTC.

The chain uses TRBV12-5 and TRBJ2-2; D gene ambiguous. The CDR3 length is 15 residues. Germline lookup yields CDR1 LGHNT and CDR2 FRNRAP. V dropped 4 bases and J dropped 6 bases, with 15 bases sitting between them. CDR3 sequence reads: CASGSAVGSAGELFF. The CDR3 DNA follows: TGTGCTAGTGGTTCCGCGGTAGGCTCTGCCGGGGAGCTGTTTTTT. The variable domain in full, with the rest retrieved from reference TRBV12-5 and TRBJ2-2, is DARVTQTPRHKVTEMGQEVTMRCQPILGHNTVFWYRQTMMQGLELLAYFRNRAPLDDSGMPKDRFSAEMPDATLATLKIQPSEPRDSAVYFCASGSAVGSAGELFFGEGSRLTVL.

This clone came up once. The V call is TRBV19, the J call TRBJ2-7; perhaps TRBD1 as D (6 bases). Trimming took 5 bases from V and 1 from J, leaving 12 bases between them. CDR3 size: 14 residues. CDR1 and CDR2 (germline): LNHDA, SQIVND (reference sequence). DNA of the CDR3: TGTGCCAGTAGTGGGGGACAAACTTCCTACGAGCAGTACTTC. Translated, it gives CASSGGQTSYEQYF.

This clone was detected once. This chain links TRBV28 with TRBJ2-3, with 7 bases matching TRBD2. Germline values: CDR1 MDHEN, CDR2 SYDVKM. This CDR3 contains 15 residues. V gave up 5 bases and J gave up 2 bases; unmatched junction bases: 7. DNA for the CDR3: TGTGCCAGCAGTACTCAGGCGGGAGTCACAGATACGCAGTATTTT. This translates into CASSTQAGVTDTQYF.

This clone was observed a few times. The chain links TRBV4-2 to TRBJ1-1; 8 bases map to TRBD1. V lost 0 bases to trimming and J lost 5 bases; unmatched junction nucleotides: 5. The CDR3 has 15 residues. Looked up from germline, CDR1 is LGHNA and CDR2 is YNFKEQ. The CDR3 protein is CASSQDGQGETEAFF. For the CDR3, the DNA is TGTGCCAGCAGCCAAGATGGACAGGGTGAGACTGAAGCTTTCTTT.

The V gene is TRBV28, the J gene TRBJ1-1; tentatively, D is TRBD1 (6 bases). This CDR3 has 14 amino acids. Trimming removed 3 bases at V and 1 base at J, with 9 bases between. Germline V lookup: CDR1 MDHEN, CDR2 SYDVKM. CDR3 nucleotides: TGTGCCAGCAGTTTTGGGGGGGCGAACACTGAAGCTTTCTTT. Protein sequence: CASSFGGANTEAFF.

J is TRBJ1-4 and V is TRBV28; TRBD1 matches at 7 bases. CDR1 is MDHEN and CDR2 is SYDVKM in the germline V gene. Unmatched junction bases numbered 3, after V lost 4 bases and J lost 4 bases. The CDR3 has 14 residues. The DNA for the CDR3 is TGTGCCAGCAGTTCCCAGGGGGATAATGAAAAACTGTTTTTT. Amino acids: CASSSQGDNEKLFF.

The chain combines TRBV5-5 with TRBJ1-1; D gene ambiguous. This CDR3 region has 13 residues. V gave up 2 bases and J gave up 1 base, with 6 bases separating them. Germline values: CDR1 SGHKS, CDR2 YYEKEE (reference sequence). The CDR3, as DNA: TGTGCCAGCAGCTTCGAGGCGAACACTGAAGCTTTCTTT. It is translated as CASSFEANTEAFF.

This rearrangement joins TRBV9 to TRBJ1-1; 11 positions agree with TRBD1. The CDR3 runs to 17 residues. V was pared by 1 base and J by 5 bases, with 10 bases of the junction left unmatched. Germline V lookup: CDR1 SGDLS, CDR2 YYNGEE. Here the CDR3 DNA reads TGTGCCAGCAGCGTAACCTTTACCGGGACAGGGGGGACTGAAGCTTTCTTT. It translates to CASSVTFTGTGGTEAFF.

The CDR3 nucleotides read TGTGCCAGTAGTATTTACGGGGTGAACACTGAAGCTTTCTTT. Protein sequence: CASSIYGVNTEAFF. The chain joins TRBV19 to TRBJ1-1, with D hard to call. Per germline, CDR1 LNHDA and CDR2 SQIVND (reference sequence). Trimming stripped 3 bases from V and 0 bases from J, with 8 bases between. There are 14 residues in the CDR3.

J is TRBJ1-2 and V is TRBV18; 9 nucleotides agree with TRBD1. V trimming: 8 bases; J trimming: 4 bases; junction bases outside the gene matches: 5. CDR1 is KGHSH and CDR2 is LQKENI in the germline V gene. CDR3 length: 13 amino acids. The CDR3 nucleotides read TGTGCCAGCGAGGAGACAGGGGGCTATGGCTACACCTTC. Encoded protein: CASEETGGYGYTF. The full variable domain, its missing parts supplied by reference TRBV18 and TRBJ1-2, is NAGVMQNPRHLVRRRGQEARLRCSPMKGHSHVYWYRQLPEEGLKFMVYLQKENIIDESGMPKERFSAEFPKEGPSILRIQQVVRGDSAAYFCASEETGGYGYTFGSGTRLTVV.

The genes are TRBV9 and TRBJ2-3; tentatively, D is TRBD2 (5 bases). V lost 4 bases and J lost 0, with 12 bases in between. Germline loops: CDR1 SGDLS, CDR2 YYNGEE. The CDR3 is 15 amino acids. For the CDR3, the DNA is TGTGCCAGCAGCTCCCCGGGGTCTAGCACAGATACGCAGTATTTT. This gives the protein CASSSPGSSTDTQYF.

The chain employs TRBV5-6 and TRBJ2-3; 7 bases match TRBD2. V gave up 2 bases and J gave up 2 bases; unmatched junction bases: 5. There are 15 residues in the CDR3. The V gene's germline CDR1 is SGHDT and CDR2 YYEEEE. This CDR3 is CASSFKLALTDTQYF. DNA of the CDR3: TGTGCCAGCAGCTTTAAACTAGCGCTCACAGATACGCAGTATTTT.

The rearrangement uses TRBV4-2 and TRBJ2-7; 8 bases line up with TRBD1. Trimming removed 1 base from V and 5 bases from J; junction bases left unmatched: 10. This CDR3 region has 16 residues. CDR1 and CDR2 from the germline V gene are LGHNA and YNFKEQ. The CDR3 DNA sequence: TGTGCCAGCAGCCAAGCGGATCGGCAGGGGGCCCACGAGCAGTACTTC. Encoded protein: CASSQADRQGAHEQYF.

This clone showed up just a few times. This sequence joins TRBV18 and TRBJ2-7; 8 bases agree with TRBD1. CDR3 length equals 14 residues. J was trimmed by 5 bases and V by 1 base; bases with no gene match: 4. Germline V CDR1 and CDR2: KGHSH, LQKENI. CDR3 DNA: TGTGCCAGCTCACCACTTGGACAGGGCAACGAGCAGTACTTC. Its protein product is CASSPLGQGNEQYF.

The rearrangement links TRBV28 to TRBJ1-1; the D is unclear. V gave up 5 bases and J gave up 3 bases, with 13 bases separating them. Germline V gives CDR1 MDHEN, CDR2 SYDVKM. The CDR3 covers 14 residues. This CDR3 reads CASSGPAGHTEAFF. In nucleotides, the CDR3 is TGTGCCAGCAGTGGGCCCGCGGGCCACACTGAAGCTTTCTTT.

The chain's CDR3 is CASSFRAGRVETQYF. CDR3 in DNA: TGTGCCAGCAGTTTTCGCGCCGGGAGGGTCGAGACCCAGTACTTC. The chain combines TRBV28 with TRBJ2-5; TRBD2 matches at 8 bases. V shed 3 bases and J 5 bases; nucleotides not matched to a gene: 8. CDR3 length: 15 residues. Germline V gene lookup returns CDR1 MDHEN and CDR2 SYDVKM.

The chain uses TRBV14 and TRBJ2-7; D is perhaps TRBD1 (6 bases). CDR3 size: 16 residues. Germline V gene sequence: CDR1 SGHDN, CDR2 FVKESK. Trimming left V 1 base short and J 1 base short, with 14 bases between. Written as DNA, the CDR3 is TGTGCCAGCAGCCAAGCCGAAGGGGGATCGTCCTACGAGCAGTACTTC. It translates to CASSQAEGGSSYEQYF.

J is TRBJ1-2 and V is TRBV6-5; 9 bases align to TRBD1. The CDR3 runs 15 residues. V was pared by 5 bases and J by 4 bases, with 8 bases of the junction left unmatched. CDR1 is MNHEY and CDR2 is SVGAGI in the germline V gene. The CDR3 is CASSKHSGQGYGYTF. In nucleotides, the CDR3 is TGTGCCAGCAGTAAACACTCGGGACAGGGCTATGGCTACACCTTC.

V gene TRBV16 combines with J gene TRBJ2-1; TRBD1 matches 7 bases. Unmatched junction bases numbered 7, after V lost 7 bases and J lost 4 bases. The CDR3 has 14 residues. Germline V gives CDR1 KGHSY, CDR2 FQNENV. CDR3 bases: TGTGCCAGCATACCTACAGGGGTGTACAATGAGCAGTTCTTC. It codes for CASIPTGVYNEQFF. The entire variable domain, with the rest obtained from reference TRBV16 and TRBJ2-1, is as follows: GEEVAQTPKHLVRGEGQKAKLYCAPIKGHSYVFWYQQVLKNEFKFLISFQNENVFDETGMPKERFSAKCLPNSPCSLEIQATKLEDSAVYFCASIPTGVYNEQFFGPGTRLTVL.

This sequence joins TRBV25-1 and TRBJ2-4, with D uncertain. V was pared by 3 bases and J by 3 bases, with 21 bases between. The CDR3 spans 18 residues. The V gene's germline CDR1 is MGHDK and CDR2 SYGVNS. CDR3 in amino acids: CASSDYLVSDTVKNIQYF. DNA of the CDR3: TGTGCCAGCAGTGATTATCTGGTTTCTGATACAGTCAAAAACATTCAGTACTTC.

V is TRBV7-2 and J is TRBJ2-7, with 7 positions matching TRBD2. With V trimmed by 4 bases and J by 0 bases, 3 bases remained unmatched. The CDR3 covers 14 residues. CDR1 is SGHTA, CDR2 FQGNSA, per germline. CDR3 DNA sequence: TGTGCCAGCAGCTCCGGGGGGAACTCCTACGAGCAGTACTTC. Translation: CASSSGGNSYEQYF.